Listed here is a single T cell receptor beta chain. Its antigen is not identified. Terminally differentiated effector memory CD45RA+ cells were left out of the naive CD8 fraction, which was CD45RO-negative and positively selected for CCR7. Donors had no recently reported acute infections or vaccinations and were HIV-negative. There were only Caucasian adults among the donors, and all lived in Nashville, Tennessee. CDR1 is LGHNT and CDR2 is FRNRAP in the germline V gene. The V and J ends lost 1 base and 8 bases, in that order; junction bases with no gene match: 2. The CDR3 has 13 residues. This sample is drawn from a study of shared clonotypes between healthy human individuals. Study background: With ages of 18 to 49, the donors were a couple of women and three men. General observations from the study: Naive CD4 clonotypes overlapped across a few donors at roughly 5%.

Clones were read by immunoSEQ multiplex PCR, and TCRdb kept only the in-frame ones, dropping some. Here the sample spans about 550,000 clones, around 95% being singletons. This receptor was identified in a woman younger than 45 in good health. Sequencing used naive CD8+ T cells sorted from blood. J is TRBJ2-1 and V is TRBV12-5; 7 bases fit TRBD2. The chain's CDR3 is CASGLGLAYEQFF. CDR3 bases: TGTGCTAGTGGTTTGGGACTAGCCTATGAGCAGTTCTTC.